This is a list of T cell receptor beta chains from one sample in a study of OX40 agonist ivuxolimab in advanced cancers. Some clones are missing from TCRdb's copy, which holds only in-frame ones; the method was immunoSEQ multiplex PCR. The sample shows approximately 50,000 clones, 85% to 90% of them seen only once. The sequencing here drew on CD4+ or CD8+ T cells sorted from blood, taken in a trial of the OX40 agonist ivuxolimab. These receptors all stem from an adult with an advanced solid tumor such as melanoma, head and neck, liver or kidney cancer. The CDR3 runs from the conserved cysteine through the conserved F or W. Fields, in order: V gene, D gene, J gene, clone size, CDR3 DNA, CDR3 protein. D genes are given only for firm matches. Clone sizes are given selectively: once, few, many, or a class where the clone is expanded.

V: TRBV11-2
D: .
J: TRBJ2-1
size: .
DNA: TGTGCCAGCAGCTTGGTGGTTGAGCAGTTCTTC
CDR3: CASSLVVEQFF

V: TRBV5-4
D: .
J: TRBJ1-1
size: .
DNA: TGTGCCAGCAGCTTGAGGGGAAGGGGAAGGACTGAAGCTTTCTTT
CDR3: CASSLRGRGRTEAFF

V: TRBV7-2
D: .
J: TRBJ2-7
size: .
DNA: TGTGCCAGCAGCTTAGTGTACAGGACCTACGAGCAGTACTTC
CDR3: CASSLVYRTYEQYF

V: TRBV19
D: .
J: TRBJ2-1
size: .
DNA: TGTGCCAGACCGGGACACTATTACAATGAGCAGTTCTTC
CDR3: CARPGHYYNEQFF

V: TRBV12-5
D: .
J: TRBJ1-5
size: .
DNA: TGTGCTAGTGGGGACGGGCGTAGCAATCAGCCCCAGCATTTT
CDR3: CASGDGRSNQPQHF

V: TRBV5-1
D: TRBD2
J: TRBJ2-5
size: .
DNA: TGCGCCAGCAGAGGGGGTCGACTAGCGGGAGGCGAGACCCAGTACTTC
CDR3: CASRGGRLAGGETQYF

V: TRBV11-2
D: TRBD2
J: TRBJ2-1
size: .
DNA: TGTGCCAGCAGCCCCCGGGGGGGCTCCAATGAGCAGTTCTTC
CDR3: CASSPRGGSNEQFF

V: TRBV27
D: .
J: TRBJ2-7
size: few
DNA: TGTGCCAGCAGTTATTCACCCGGGGGCTCCTACGAGCAGTACTTC
CDR3: CASSYSPGGSYEQYF

V: TRBV30
D: .
J: TRBJ1-6
size: .
DNA: TGTGCCTGGTGTAGGCAGGGCCGTTCACCCCTCCACTTT
CDR3: CAWCRQGRSPLHF

V: TRBV7-8
D: .
J: TRBJ2-5
size: .
DNA: TGTGCCAGCAGCTTAGCCAAAGAGACCCAGTACTTC
CDR3: CASSLAKETQYF

V: TRBV5-6
D: .
J: TRBJ2-5
size: .
DNA: TGTGCCAGCAGCTTGACGGGACGGCGAGAGACCCAGTACTTC
CDR3: CASSLTGRRETQYF

V: TRBV6-5
D: TRBD1
J: TRBJ1-2
size: .
DNA: TGTGCCAGCAGCCTCTTTGACAGGGGCTATGGCTACACCTTC
CDR3: CASSLFDRGYGYTF

V: TRBV30
D: TRBD1
J: TRBJ2-2
size: .
DNA: TGTGCCTGGAGAGTCAGGGGGACCGGGGAGCTGTTTTTT
CDR3: CAWRVRGTGELFF

V: TRBV29-1
D: TRBD2
J: TRBJ2-1
size: .
DNA: TGCAGCGTTGAAGGGCGGGGGGCCCTCTACAATGAGCAGTTCTTC
CDR3: CSVEGRGALYNEQFF

V: TRBV2
D: TRBD1
J: TRBJ1-2
size: .
DNA: TGTGCCAGCAGTGTGGGACAGACCTATGGCTACACCTTC
CDR3: CASSVGQTYGYTF

V: TRBV12-5
D: .
J: TRBJ1-1
size: .
DNA: TGTGCTAGTGGTTCTGGGGACACTGAAGCTTTCTTT
CDR3: CASGSGDTEAFF

V: TRBV27
D: TRBD2
J: TRBJ2-1
size: few
DNA: TGTGCCAGCAGGCCCAGCGGGACTAGCGGATACAATGAGCAGTTCTTC
CDR3: CASRPSGTSGYNEQFF

V: TRBV19
D: TRBD1
J: TRBJ2-7
size: .
DNA: TGTGCCAGTAGTACCCCCCGGACAGGAGGCGGGTACGAGCAGTACTTC
CDR3: CASSTPRTGGGYEQYF

V: TRBV6-6
D: .
J: TRBJ2-7
size: .
DNA: TGTGCCAGCAGCGTACCAGGGGCCTACGAGCAGTACTTC
CDR3: CASSVPGAYEQYF

V: TRBV7-2
D: TRBD1
J: TRBJ1-3
size: .
DNA: TGTGCCAGCAGCTCGCGGCCAGGGGGCGGCAACTCTGGAAACACCATATATTTT
CDR3: CASSSRPGGGNSGNTIYF

V: TRBV2
D: .
J: TRBJ2-3
size: .
DNA: TGTGCCAGCAGTGAGCGAGCGGGTCGCACAGATACGCAGTATTTT
CDR3: CASSERAGRTDTQYF

V: TRBV27
D: .
J: TRBJ1-2
size: .
DNA: TGTGCCAGCAGTCGAGCAGGGGCCTATGGCTACACCTTC
CDR3: CASSRAGAYGYTF

V: TRBV6-1
D: .
J: TRBJ2-2
size: .
DNA: TGTGCCACCCGGGTGGAGGGCGACACCGGGGAGCTGTTTTTT
CDR3: CATRVEGDTGELFF

V: TRBV13
D: TRBD2
J: TRBJ2-2
size: .
DNA: TGTGCCAGCAGCTTAGCTAGCGGGAGGGCCGGTGGCACCGGGGAGCTGTTTTTT
CDR3: CASSLASGRAGGTGELFF

V: TRBV6-6
D: TRBD1
J: TRBJ2-7
size: once
DNA: TGTGCCAGCAGCCGACGGACAGGGCGGGATACATACGAGCAGTACTTC
CDR3: CASSRRTGRDTYEQYF

V: TRBV19
D: .
J: TRBJ1-2
size: .
DNA: TGTGCCAGTAGTATAGTTGGCGGAACTAACTATGGCTACACCTTC
CDR3: CASSIVGGTNYGYTF

V: TRBV9
D: .
J: TRBJ2-5
size: .
DNA: TGTGCCAGCAGCGTAGGTGTCAACCAAGAGACCCAGTACTTC
CDR3: CASSVGVNQETQYF

V: TRBV6-6
D: .
J: TRBJ2-3
size: once
DNA: TGTGCCAGCAGCCGAGACTCTAGCACAGATACGCAGTATTTT
CDR3: CASSRDSSTDTQYF

V: TRBV19
D: TRBD1
J: TRBJ1-1
size: few
DNA: TGTGCCAGTAGTATGGGGACAGGGGGAAGACCCGAAGCTTTCTTT
CDR3: CASSMGTGGRPEAFF

V: TRBV6-4
D: TRBD1
J: TRBJ2-5
size: .
DNA: TGTGCCAGCAGGGACAGGACTCTCCAAGAGACCCAGTACTTC
CDR3: CASRDRTLQETQYF

V: TRBV7-9
D: TRBD2
J: TRBJ2-1
size: .
DNA: TGTGCCAGCAGCTTAGAAGAGCGGGATAACGACAATGAGCAGTTCTTC
CDR3: CASSLEERDNDNEQFF

V: TRBV7-8
D: .
J: TRBJ1-2
size: .
DNA: TGTGCCAGCAGCTTAGCGGGGGGCCGGCCAAATGGTGGCTACACCTTC
CDR3: CASSLAGGRPNGGYTF

V: TRBV2
D: .
J: TRBJ1-2
size: .
DNA: TGTGCCAGCTCTTCTTCTCAAGACTATGGCTACACCTTC
CDR3: CASSSSQDYGYTF

V: TRBV6-1
D: .
J: TRBJ2-7
size: .
DNA: TGTGCCAGCAGTGAAGTGCAGGGCTACGAGCAGTACTTC
CDR3: CASSEVQGYEQYF

V: TRBV10-3
D: TRBD1
J: TRBJ2-5
size: .
DNA: TGTGCCATCAGTGGACAGGGGAAAGAGACCCAGTACTTC
CDR3: CAISGQGKETQYF

V: TRBV6-5
D: .
J: TRBJ1-1
size: .
DNA: TGTGCCAGCAGTTACATTGGGTCCGCTGAAGCTTTCTTT
CDR3: CASSYIGSAEAFF

V: TRBV5-8
D: .
J: TRBJ2-2
size: .
DNA: TGTGCCAGCAGCTTGCGACAGAGGCGGAACACCGGGGAGCTGTTTTTT
CDR3: CASSLRQRRNTGELFF

V: TRBV5-4
D: .
J: TRBJ1-2
size: once
DNA: TGTGCCAGCAGCTTGGGAGGGTCCTATGGCTACACCTTC
CDR3: CASSLGGSYGYTF

V: TRBV7-2
D: TRBD2
J: TRBJ2-1
size: once
DNA: TGTGCCAGCAGCTTAACTAGCGACTACAATGAGCAGTTCTTC
CDR3: CASSLTSDYNEQFF

V: TRBV9
D: .
J: TRBJ2-1
size: once
DNA: TGTGCCAGCAGCGTAGTCGACAACAATGAGCAGTTCTTC
CDR3: CASSVVDNNEQFF

V: TRBV30
D: TRBD1
J: TRBJ1-3
size: .
DNA: TGTGCCTGCGGTACAGGGGGTTCTGGAAACACCATATATTTT
CDR3: CACGTGGSGNTIYF

V: TRBV29-1
D: .
J: TRBJ2-7
size: once
DNA: TGCAGCGTTACTCGACAGTCCTACGAGCAGTACTTC
CDR3: CSVTRQSYEQYF

V: TRBV9
D: .
J: TRBJ1-5
size: .
DNA: TGTGCCAGCAGTGCTGGGGGGGAAAGGGGTCAGCCCCAGCATTTT
CDR3: CASSAGGERGQPQHF

V: TRBV6-6
D: .
J: TRBJ2-7
size: .
DNA: TGTGCCAGCAGTAAATGGACAGATCTCTACGAGCAGTACTTC
CDR3: CASSKWTDLYEQYF